This T cell receptor (beta chain) was obtained from a study of cytomegalovirus exposure and HLA in healthy donors. Concerning this clone itself: What it binds is not known.

Study results and caveats: V- and J-gene trimming in TCR beta was tied to a missense DCLRE1C variant by an analysis performed later. Among CMV-associated TCR beta chains, most appeared HLA-restricted in a later analysis. Later analysis suggested links between common viral pathogens and several top significant clusters. HLA allele associations emerged for about 16,000 TCR beta sequences in a later analysis, at 0.05 false discovery rate.

The PCR had 60 Vbeta and 13 Jbeta primers. Data came from immunoSEQ multiplex PCR; TCRdb stores just in-frame clones and leaves some out. This listing includes tens of thousands of clones. The specimen sequenced was PBMCs. The sequence came from a boy aged 5-17 years in good health and CMV-seronegative.

The CDR3 is CASSLDKGQNHTEAFF. The DNA of the CDR3 is TGTGCCAGCAGCTTAGATAAAGGACAGAACCACACTGAAGCTTTCTTT. V usage is TRBV11-3 and J usage is TRBJ1-1, with a tentative D call TRBD1 (6 bases). There are 16 residues in the CDR3. Trimming pared 0 bases from V and 3 bases from J, leaving 14 bases between. From germline, CDR1 is SGHNT and CDR2 YENEEA.